This section outlines one T cell receptor (beta chain) sequence together with its context. This clone was recorded many times. There is no known antigen for this receptor. The sample holds no much larger clone one base away, and base qualities are not on file. TCRbeta CDR3 regions were amplified from genomic DNA by means of the immunoSEQ Assay, a bias-controlled multiplex PCR. As for how the authors treated the data: Nucleated cell counts per sample were estimated from amplification of reference gene primers within the assay. To quantify the absolute abundance of each unique TCRbeta CDR3 rearrangement, sequence reads were collapsed and filtered. For each sample, productive Simpson clonality was calculated as the square root of Simpson's diversity index over productive rearrangements. This immuneACCESS table, as held by TCRdb, lists in-frame sequences with V and J called but not all clones. Of the missing ones, under half trace to an unresolved V gene in checked studies; the others have no known cause. V and J calls and clone size are those listed in that table; D and trimming were worked out from the DNA. For this sample the table gives about 670,000 clones, of which around 89% were detected only once. Around 0.3% of the sample belongs to the ten largest clones.

The data are from a study of blood T cell repertoires in COVID-19 (dated by TCRdb to about 2020). Some background on the complete study: Collaborator samples came from the United States, Italy and Spain and covered acute and convalescent phases of COVID-19. Nearly every sample came with metadata listing a de-identified subject ID, COVID-19 status, age in years and sex. HLA class I and class II types, where available, came from metadata supplied by the sample provider rather than from assay-based typing. Samples came from the ongoing ImmuneRACE study (first 160 participants) plus 1,254 subjects from 6 global collaborators. The repertoires were made available in a free public database intended to serve as a resource for research on the immune response to SARS-CoV-2. The dataset comprised deeply sampled blood TCRbeta repertoires from subjects exposed to, actively infected with, or recovered from COVID-19. The material from the prospective study consisted of cDNA or gDNA derived from T cells, B-cell-depleted T cells, or PBMCs.

The collaborating institutions used their own protocols to collect whole blood in K2EDTA tubes. Collaborator samples were shipped for TCRbeta analysis as frozen whole blood, isolated PBMCs, or DNA extracted from either sample type. What the research found in general, with its limitations: The amount of clinical and demographic metadata varied by source and participant and was provided uncurated.

The CDR3 spans 13 residues, from the cysteine through the phenylalanine. The DNA shown is the 39-base CDR3, in frame from base 1. V and J lose 7 bases and 6 bases, and a span of 19 bases separates them. Reading the germline V gene gives CDR1 SQVTM and CDR2 ANQGSEA. The receptor's source is a woman aged 18-29 years with acute or convalescent COVID-19. The rearranged segments are TRBV29-1 and TRBJ2-7, with TRBD1 perhaps the D gene, on 6 matching bases. Material: peripheral blood. CDR3 protein: CSGAQGSMSEQYF. The DNA sequence is given as TGCAGCGGTGCGCAGGGGTCTATGAGCGAGCAGTACTTC.